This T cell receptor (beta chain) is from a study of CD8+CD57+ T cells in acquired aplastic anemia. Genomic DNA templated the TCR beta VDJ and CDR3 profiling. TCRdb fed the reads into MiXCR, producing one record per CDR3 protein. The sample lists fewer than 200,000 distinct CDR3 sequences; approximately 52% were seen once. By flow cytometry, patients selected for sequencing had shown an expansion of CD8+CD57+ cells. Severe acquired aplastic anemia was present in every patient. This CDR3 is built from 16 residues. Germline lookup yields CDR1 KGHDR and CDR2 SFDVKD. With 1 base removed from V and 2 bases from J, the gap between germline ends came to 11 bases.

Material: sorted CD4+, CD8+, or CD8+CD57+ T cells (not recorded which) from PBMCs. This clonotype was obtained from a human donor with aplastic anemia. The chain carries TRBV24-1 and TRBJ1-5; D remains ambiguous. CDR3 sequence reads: CATSDFFPRGNQPQHF. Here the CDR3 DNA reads TGTGCCACCAGTGATTTCTTCCCGAGGGGCAATCAGCCCCAGCATTTT.